A selection of T cell receptor beta chains follows, all from one sample in a study of T cell responses to AZD1222 COVID-19 vaccine. Assay used: immunoSEQ multiplex PCR; TCRdb lists only in-frame clones, some missing. The profile shows more than 110,000 clones, under 95% of them singletons. The specimen was peripheral blood, collected on day 0 of AZD1222 vaccination. These receptor sequences come from an adult in good health. The CDR3 runs from the conserved cysteine through the conserved F or W. A D gene is named only where the DNA matches it firmly. The listing skips clone size in some rows; elsewhere it reads once, few, many or a size class.

cdr3_length	d_call	v_call	clone_size	j_call	cdr3_aa	cdr3_nt
15	-	TRBV4-3	-	TRBJ2-3	CASSPGPVGTDTQYF	TGCGCCAGCAGCCCGGGCCCCGTGGGCACAGATACGCAGTATTTT
16	TRBD1	TRBV19	few	TRBJ1-2	CASSIPFSGGNYGYTF	TGTGCCAGTAGTATACCCTTCTCAGGGGGCAACTATGGCTACACCTTC
17	-	TRBV5-4	-	TRBJ2-3	CASSRGGRSFSTDTQYF	TGTGCCAGCAGCCGAGGGGGGAGGAGTTTTAGCACAGATACGCAGTATTTT
14	-	TRBV2	-	TRBJ1-2	CASRSSGDNYGYTF	TGTGCCAGCAGGTCGTCAGGGGATAACTATGGCTACACCTTC
15	-	TRBV2	-	TRBJ2-7	CASTEAQTVSYEQYF	TGTGCCAGCACCGAGGCCCAGACCGTCTCCTACGAGCAGTACTTC
14	-	TRBV5-1	-	TRBJ2-7	CASSPYSNAYEQYF	TGCGCCAGCAGCCCATACTCGAACGCCTACGAGCAGTACTTC
15	-	TRBV6-1	-	TRBJ1-1	CASSENRELNTEAFF	TGTGCCAGCAGTGAAAACAGGGAATTGAACACTGAAGCTTTCTTT
15	TRBD1	TRBV5-1	-	TRBJ2-2	CASSSTGSGTGELFF	TGCGCCAGCAGCTCGACAGGGAGTGGCACCGGGGAGCTGTTTTTT
13	-	TRBV5-1	-	TRBJ2-1	CASSPTRPGEQFF	TGCGCCAGCAGCCCGACTAGACCAGGGGAGCAGTTCTTC
13	-	TRBV11-2	once	TRBJ1-2	CASSLGRGDGYTF	TGTGCCAGCAGCTTAGGCCGGGGTGATGGCTACACCTTC
12	-	TRBV5-1	once	TRBJ1-2	CASSLGWYGYTF	TGCGCCAGCAGCTTGGGTTGGTATGGCTACACCTTC
13	-	TRBV19	-	TRBJ1-2	CASRPLGIYGYTF	TGTGCCAGTAGACCCCTCGGGATCTATGGCTACACCTTC
13	-	TRBV5-1	-	TRBJ2-1	CASSAGPNNEQFF	TGCGCCAGCAGCGCGGGACCGAACAATGAGCAGTTCTTC
14	TRBD1	TRBV18	-	TRBJ1-2	CASSPTGTAYGYTF	TGTGCCAGCTCACCTACCGGGACAGCCTATGGCTACACCTTC
16	TRBD2	TRBV7-9	-	TRBJ2-1	CASSPRTSGSVGEQFF	TGTGCCAGCAGCCCTAGGACTAGCGGGAGCGTTGGTGAGCAGTTCTTC
13	-	TRBV6-5	-	TRBJ1-2	CAVRAQGSYGYTF	TGTGCCGTCCGGGCCCAAGGAAGCTATGGCTACACCTTC
14	-	TRBV2	once	TRBJ1-4	CASSPGANNEKLFF	TGTGCCAGCAGCCCAGGGGCTAATAATGAAAAACTGTTTTTT
13	TRBD2	TRBV28	-	TRBJ2-7	CASSLGDRGVQYF	TGTGCCAGCAGTTTAGGGGACCGGGGGGTGCAGTACTTC
15	-	TRBV20-1	few	TRBJ1-3	CSASAGADSGNTIYF	TGCAGTGCTAGTGCAGGGGCCGACTCTGGAAACACCATATATTTT
11	-	TRBV28	-	TRBJ2-5	CASSTLGLWYF	TGTGCCAGCAGCACCTTGGGACTTTGGTACTTC
13	-	TRBV7-2	few	TRBJ2-7	CASSYRGSYEQYF	TGTGCCAGCAGTTACAGAGGCTCCTACGAGCAGTACTTC
12	-	TRBV29-1	-	TRBJ2-7	CSVGEGLYEQYF	TGCAGCGTTGGTGAGGGGTTGTACGAGCAGTACTTC
18	TRBD1	TRBV18	few	TRBJ1-6	CASSPGSLGQGSSSPLHF	TGTGCCAGCTCACCAGGTTCACTGGGACAGGGTTCTTCTTCACCCCTCCACTTT
13	TRBD1	TRBV6-5	-	TRBJ2-3	CASRRQGWDTQYF	TGTGCCAGCAGAAGACAGGGATGGGATACGCAGTATTTT
14	-	TRBV10-3	-	TRBJ2-5	CAISDRGARETQYF	TGTGCCATCAGTGACCGAGGGGCTCGGGAGACCCAGTACTTC
19	-	TRBV27	-	TRBJ1-6	CASSLFFKPWESYNSPLHF	TGTGCCAGCAGTTTATTCTTTAAGCCCTGGGAAAGCTATAATTCACCCCTCCACTTT
13	-	TRBV7-2	-	TRBJ1-1	CASSLGVATEAFF	TGTGCCAGCAGCCTAGGAGTGGCCACTGAAGCTTTCTTT
13	-	TRBV6-2/TRBV6-3	-	TRBJ1-4	CASSYVLNEKLFF	TGTGCCAGCAGTTACGTTCTTAATGAAAAACTGTTTTTT
14	-	TRBV19	-	TRBJ2-7	CASTPGQGWYEQYF	TGTGCCAGTACTCCCGGGCAGGGTTGGTACGAGCAGTACTTC
14	-	TRBV4-2	few	TRBJ2-3	CASSQGGGTDTQYF	TGTGCCAGCAGCCAAGGAGGCGGAACAGATACGCAGTATTTT
12	-	TRBV2	-	TRBJ1-4	CASSGTDEKLFF	TGTGCCAGCAGCGGGACGGATGAAAAACTGTTTTTT
14	-	TRBV9	-	TRBJ2-3	CASSVVASTDTQYF	TGTGCCAGCAGCGTAGTCGCCAGCACAGATACGCAGTATTTT
17	TRBD1	TRBV19	-	TRBJ2-6	CASSMGQGPAGANVLTF	TGTGCCAGTAGTATGGGACAGGGACCCGCTGGGGCCAACGTCCTGACTTTC
15	TRBD1	TRBV28	-	TRBJ2-7	CASSLATGGTYEQYF	TGTGCCAGTTCATTAGCGACAGGGGGGACCTACGAGCAGTACTTC
15	TRBD2	TRBV27	-	TRBJ2-7	CASSLTAHIGGEQYF	TGTGCCAGCAGTTTGACGGCCCATATCGGGGGGGAGCAGTACTTC
13	-	TRBV12-3/TRBV12-4	-	TRBJ1-3	CASSLWSGNTIYF	TGTGCCAGCAGTTTATGGTCTGGAAACACCATATATTTT
13	-	TRBV12-3/TRBV12-4	few	TRBJ1-1	CASRAIRDTEAFF	TGTGCCAGCAGGGCCATAAGGGACACTGAAGCTTTCTTT
15	TRBD2	TRBV5-1	-	TRBJ2-2	CASNPGGPGTGELFF	TGCGCCAGCAACCCGGGGGGGCCGGGCACCGGGGAGCTGTTTTTT
15	-	TRBV18	-	TRBJ1-5	CASSPPLQRGQPQHF	TGTGCCAGCTCACCACCCCTTCAGCGGGGTCAGCCCCAGCATTTT
16	TRBD2	TRBV19	-	TRBJ2-7	CASSIVGRGTSYEQYF	TGTGCCAGTAGTATAGTCGGGCGGGGGACGTCATACGAGCAGTACTTC
16	-	TRBV6-5	-	TRBJ2-1	CASSYGQESSYNEQFF	TGTGCCAGCAGTTACGGCCAGGAAAGCTCCTACAATGAGCAGTTCTTC
13	-	TRBV18	-	TRBJ1-1	CASSPVEAGKAFF	TGTGCCAGCTCACCGGTGGAGGCGGGGAAAGCTTTCTTT
13	-	TRBV18	-	TRBJ2-1	CASSAPTNNEQFF	TGTGCCAGCTCCGCACCAACTAACAATGAGCAGTTCTTC
15	TRBD2	TRBV28	-	TRBJ2-1	CASRPGGLSYNEQFF	TGTGCCAGCCGACCGGGGGGGCTCTCCTACAATGAGCAGTTCTTC
15	-	TRBV6-5	-	TRBJ1-3	CASRVSSGPGNTIYF	TGTGCCAGCAGAGTCAGTTCGGGACCCGGAAACACCATATATTTT